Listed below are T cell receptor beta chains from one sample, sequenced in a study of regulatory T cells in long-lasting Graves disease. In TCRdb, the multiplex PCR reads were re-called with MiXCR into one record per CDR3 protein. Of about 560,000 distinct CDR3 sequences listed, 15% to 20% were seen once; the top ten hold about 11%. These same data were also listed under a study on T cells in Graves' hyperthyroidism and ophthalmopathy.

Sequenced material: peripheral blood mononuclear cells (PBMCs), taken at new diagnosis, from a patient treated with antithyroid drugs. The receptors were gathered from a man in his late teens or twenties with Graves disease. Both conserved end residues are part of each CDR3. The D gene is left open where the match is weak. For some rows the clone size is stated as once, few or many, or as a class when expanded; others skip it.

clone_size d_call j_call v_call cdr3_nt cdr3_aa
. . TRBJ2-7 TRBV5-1 TGCGCCAGCAGCTTGGGAGCGGAGACATCCTACGAGCAGTACTTC CASSLGAETSYEQYF
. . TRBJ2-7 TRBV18 TGTGCCAGCTCACCACCGCGAGGGGAGGCCTCCTACGAGCAGTACTTC CASSPPRGEASYEQYF
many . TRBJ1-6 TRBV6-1 TGTGCCAGCGCGGGGGCTGTATCGCCCCTCCACTTT CASAGAVSPLHF
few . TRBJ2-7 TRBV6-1 TGTGCCAGCAGTACCCGGACGGGATGGCCATACGAGCAGTACTTC CASSTRTGWPYEQYF
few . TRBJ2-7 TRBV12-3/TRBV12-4 TGTGCCAGCAGTGCGACAGGCAGGTCGGGCGAGCAGTACTTC CASSATGRSGEQYF
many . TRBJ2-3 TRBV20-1 TGCAGTGCTAGAGATGGGGGACGTAGAACAGATACGCAGTATTTT CSARDGGRRTDTQYF
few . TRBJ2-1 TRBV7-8 TGTGCCAGCAGCTCAGCTGGCTATGAGCCGTTCTTC CASSSAGYEPFF
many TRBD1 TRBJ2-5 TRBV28 TGTGCCAGCAACTCTTTGAGGGGGCAGAAGGAGACCCAGTACTTC CASNSLRGQKETQYF
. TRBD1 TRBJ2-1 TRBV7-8 TGTGCCAGCAGCTACAGACAGGGGAATTACAATGAGCAGTTCTTC CASSYRQGNYNEQFF
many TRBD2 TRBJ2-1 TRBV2 TGTGCCAGCACTAGGCTAGCGGGAGGAAACTACAATGAGCAGTTCTTC CASTRLAGGNYNEQFF
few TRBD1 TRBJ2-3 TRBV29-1 TGCAGCGTCCCCGGGACAGGGGGACAAGGGGCCCCAACAGATACGCAGTATTTT CSVPGTGGQGAPTDTQYF
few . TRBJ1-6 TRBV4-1 TGCGCCAGCAGCCTCCTGGAAGGGACGGCTTCACCCCTCCACTTT CASSLLEGTASPLHF
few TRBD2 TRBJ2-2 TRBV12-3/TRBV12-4 TGTGCCAGCAGTGACGGGGGGGGACTAGCGGGAGTTAGGTTAAGAACCGGGGAGCTGTTTTTT CASSDGGGLAGVRLRTGELFF
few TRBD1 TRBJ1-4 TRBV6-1 TGTGCCAGCAGTGCCCATGGACAGGGGGCAGCTAATGAAAAACTGTTTTTT CASSAHGQGAANEKLFF
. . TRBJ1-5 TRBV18 TGTGCCAGCTCACCAGTGAATAGCAATCAGCCCCAGCATTTT CASSPVNSNQPQHF
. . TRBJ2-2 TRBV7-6 TGTGCCAGCAGCTTACCCCCAGGGTACACCGGGGAGCTGTTTTTT CASSLPPGYTGELFF
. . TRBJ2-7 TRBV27 TGTGCCAGCAGTGCTCGTTCAGCGTCTCAGACCGAGCAGTACTTC CASSARSASQTEQYF
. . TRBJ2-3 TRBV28 TGTGCCAGCACCCTAGCTCGCGTGGAAGGAGATACGCAGTATTTT CASTLARVEGDTQYF
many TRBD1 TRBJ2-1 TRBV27 TGTGCCAGCAGTACCGGGACAGGGCCCATCAATGAGCAGTTCTTC CASSTGTGPINEQFF
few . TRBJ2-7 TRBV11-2 TGTGCCAGCAGCTTAGGGGGAATTGATAGGGGTGAGCAGTACTTC CASSLGGIDRGEQYF
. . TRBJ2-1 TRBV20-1 TGCAGTGCTATTGGGTCGGACAGCTCCTACAATGAGCAGTTCTTC CSAIGSDSSYNEQFF
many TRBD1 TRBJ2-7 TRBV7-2 TGTGCCAGCAGTCCACGACAGGGGGCTGGGTACGAGCAGTACTTC CASSPRQGAGYEQYF
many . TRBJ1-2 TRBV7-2 TGTGCCAGCACCCCCTCACGCTGGGACGGGGACTATGGCTACACCTTC CASTPSRWDGDYGYTF
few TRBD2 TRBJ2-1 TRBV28 TGTGCCAGCAGTCCCAGGACTAGCGGGAGTTTGTTACTTCAGGGATCCTACAATGAGCAGTTCTTC CASSPRTSGSLLLQGSYNEQFF
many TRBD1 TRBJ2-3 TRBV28 TGTGCCAGCAGTTATGGACAGGGACGGGCAGATACGCAGTATTTT CASSYGQGRADTQYF
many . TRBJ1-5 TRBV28 TGTGCCAGCAGTCCTCCCCAGGGCTGGGATGGCAATCAGCCCCAGCATTTT CASSPPQGWDGNQPQHF
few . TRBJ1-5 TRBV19 TGTGCCAGTAGTGCCGGGAGGTTGGACAATCAGCCCCAGCATTTT CASSAGRLDNQPQHF
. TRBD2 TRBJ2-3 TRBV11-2 TGTGCCAGCAGCGGAACTAGCGGGAGGGAAATCTTGTTTTTAGATACGCAGTATTTT CASSGTSGREILFLDTQYF
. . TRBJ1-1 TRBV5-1 TGCGCCAGCAGCTTGGGGAACGTTCTAAGGAACACTGAAGCTTTCTTT CASSLGNVLRNTEAFF
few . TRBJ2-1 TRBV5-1 TGCGCCAGCAGCTTGGAGGCCCTAGGAAATGAGCAGTTCTTC CASSLEALGNEQFF
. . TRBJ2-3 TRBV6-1 TGTGCCAGCAGTAGACAGTCCACAGATACGCAGTATTTT CASSRQSTDTQYF
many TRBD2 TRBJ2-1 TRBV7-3 TGTGCCAGCAGCTTCGGGACTAGCGGGGGTACAGATGAGCAGTTCTTC CASSFGTSGGTDEQFF
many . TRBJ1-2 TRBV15 TGTGCCACCAGCAGAGATGCCCCTCCGCCGATGGCTAACTATGGCTACACCTTC CATSRDAPPPMANYGYTF
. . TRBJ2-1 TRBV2 TGTGCCGGCGGTTGGCGGAATGAGCAGTTCTTC CAGGWRNEQFF
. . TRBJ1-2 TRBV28 TGTGCCAGCACCGTCAGCCGGGACTATGGCTACACCTTC CASTVSRDYGYTF
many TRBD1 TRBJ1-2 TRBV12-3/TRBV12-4 TGTGCCAGCAGTCAAAGCGGGACAGAGCCGACTTATGGCTACACCTTC CASSQSGTEPTYGYTF
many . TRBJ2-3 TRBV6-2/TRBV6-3 TGTGCCAGCAGTTACCGTTCGGGTAGTACAGATACGCAGTATTTT CASSYRSGSTDTQYF
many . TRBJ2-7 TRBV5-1 TGCGCCAGCAGCTTGGTTCAGGAGACCTACGAGCAGTACTTC CASSLVQETYEQYF
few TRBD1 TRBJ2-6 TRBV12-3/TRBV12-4 TGTGCCAGCCTCAGGGGGATCGGGGCCAACGTCCTGACTTTC CASLRGIGANVLTF
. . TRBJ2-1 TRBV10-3 TGTGCCATCAGTGACGGGAGTAGCTCCTACAATGAGCAGTTCTTC CAISDGSSSYNEQFF
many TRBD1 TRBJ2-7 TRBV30 TGTGCCTGGAGGACAGGGGTCGAGCAGTACTTC CAWRTGVEQYF
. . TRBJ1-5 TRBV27 TGTGCCAGCAGTTTCAGCGAGAGCAATCAGCCCCAGCATTTT CASSFSESNQPQHF
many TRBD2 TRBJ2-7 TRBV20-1 TGCAGTGCTCCTCATAGGACTAGCGATAGCGAGCAGTACTTC CSAPHRTSDSEQYF
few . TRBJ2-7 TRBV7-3 TGTGCCAGCAGTCAGGAGAGGAGAGACGAGCAGTACTTC CASSQERRDEQYF
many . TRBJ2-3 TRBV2 TGTGCCAGCAGTGTCGAAGTTAGCGCTAAATCAGATACGCAGTATTTT CASSVEVSAKSDTQYF
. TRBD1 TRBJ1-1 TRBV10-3 TGTGCCATCGGACGGACAGGGGATGACACTGAAGCTTTCTTT CAIGRTGDDTEAFF
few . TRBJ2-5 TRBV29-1 TGCAGCGTTGAACCAGGCCCAGAGACCCAGTACTTC CSVEPGPETQYF